These 31 T cell receptor beta chains share one sample of origin, sequenced in a study of T cells in Graves' hyperthyroidism and ophthalmopathy. The source material, RNA transcripts, was used to amplify TCR beta CDR3 regions. First-round RT-PCR with HTBI primers amplified the TCR CDR3 region. TCRdb recomputed calls from the multiplex PCR reads with MiXCR, one row per CDR3 protein. There are about 370,000 distinct CDR3 sequences in the sample; around 15% occur only once, and under 25% lies in the top ten. Specimen: blood. The receptors stem from a woman in her sixties or seventies with Graves' ophthalmopathy.

Many counts were recorded for this clonotype. The genes are TRBV3-1 and TRBJ2-3, with 7 bases identical to TRBD2. V shed 8 bases, J shed 0 bases, and the junction held 8 bases outside the gene matches. The germline CDR1 and CDR2 sequences are LGHDT and YNNKEL (reference sequence). This CDR3 has 15 amino acids. CDR3 sequence reads: CASRASGSSTDTQYF. The CDR3 DNA follows: TGTGCCAGCCGGGCTAGCGGCTCTAGCACAGATACGCAGTATTTT.

This clonotype was seen at least ten times. V is TRBV2 and J is TRBJ1-1; tentative D call: TRBD1 (5 bases). V lost 3 bases, J lost 0 bases, and 11 bases lay in between. Germline CDR1 SNHLY, CDR2 FYNNEI. This CDR3 comprises 15 residues. For the CDR3, the DNA is TGTGCCAGCAGTGATCGTGGGGCATTGAACACTGAAGCTTTCTTT. It encodes CASSDRGALNTEAFF.

V and J are TRBV9 and TRBJ2-3; 12 nucleotides match TRBD2. The V gene's germline CDR1 is SGDLS and CDR2 YYNGEE. This CDR3 contains 16 residues. The trim removed 4 bases at V and 3 bases at J, leaving 6 bases unmatched. The CDR3 nucleotides are TGTGCCAGCAGCTCCACCGGGACTAGCGGGACAGATACGCAGTATTTT. Protein sequence: CASSSTGTSGTDTQYF.

This clonotype was counted at least ten times. V and J are TRBV7-9 and TRBJ2-3; 11 bases line up with TRBD1. Germline CDR1 reads SEHNR; CDR2 reads FQNEAQ (reference sequence). This CDR3 comprises 16 residues. V shed 4 bases and J 5 bases; nucleotides not matched to a gene: 8. CDR3 sequence reads: CASSYIVGQGEDTQYF. The CDR3 region has the DNA TGTGCCAGCAGCTACATCGTGGGACAGGGGGAAGATACGCAGTATTTT.

This clonotype has a count of ten or more. V gene TRBV7-9 combines with J gene TRBJ2-7; 8 nucleotides agree with TRBD1. V trimming: 1 base; J trimming: 5 bases; junction bases outside the gene matches: 4. The germline V gene encodes CDR1 SEHNR and CDR2 FQNEAQ (reference sequence). CDR3 length: 14 amino acids. CDR3 nucleotide sequence: TGTGCCAGCAGCTTAGGCAGGGGGCACAACGAGCAGTACTTC. It yields the protein CASSLGRGHNEQYF.

This clonotype has just a few counts. A clone one base away is much larger, so this may be a read error. This rearrangement joins TRBV7-2 to TRBJ1-2, with D uncertain. CDR1 SGHTA and CDR2 FQGNSA come from the germline V gene. The CDR3 runs to 13 residues. CDR3 sequence reads: CAGSLGGVNGYTF. As DNA, the CDR3 is TGTGCCGGCAGCTTGGGCGGGGTAAATGGCTACACCTTC.

On this clonotype: This may be a read error: a much more frequent sequence differs by one nucleotide. CDR3 bases: TGTGCCAGCAACCTGTATGGGTATAGCACAGATACGCAGTATTTT. It yields the protein CASNLYGYSTDTQYF. The gene calls are TRBV27 and TRBJ2-3; D gene ambiguous. The CDR3 consists of 15 residues. Germline CDR1 is MNHEY and CDR2 is SMNVEV (reference sequence). The V and J ends lost 7 bases and 0 bases respectively, with 14 bases between them.

Ten or more counts support this clonotype. J is TRBJ2-7 and V is TRBV5-1; TRBD1 matches at 9 bases. The CDR3 length is 16 residues. V lost 4 bases, J lost 5 bases, and 13 bases stayed unmatched. CDR1 is SGHRS, CDR2 YFSETQ, per germline. CDR3 nucleotides: TGCGCCAGCAGCGTCGGACCGGGACAGGGAGGCAACGAGCAGTACTTC. Residues: CASSVGPGQGGNEQYF.

The sample holds many counts of this clonotype. This chain links TRBV18 with TRBJ2-3, with D uncertain. The CDR3 is made up of 14 amino acids. V was pared by 0 bases and J by 3 bases, with 7 bases between. Germline assignment: CDR1 KGHSH and CDR2 LQKENI. CDR3 loop: CASSPPVTTDTQYF. For the CDR3, the DNA is TGTGCCAGCTCACCACCGGTAACTACAGATACGCAGTATTTT.

This clonotype was detected a few times. The chain recombines TRBV6-1 with TRBJ2-1; 9 bases fit TRBD1. CDR1 is MNHNS, CDR2 SASEGT, per germline. V dropped 6 bases and J dropped 1; count of bases not matched to a gene: 7. This CDR3 is built from 16 residues. CDR3 sequence: CASRRDRATSYNEQFF. CDR3 in DNA: TGTGCCAGCAGACGGGACAGGGCGACATCCTACAATGAGCAGTTCTTC.

This clonotype turned up a few times. The chain combines TRBV20-1 with TRBJ1-2; 7 bases match TRBD1. Unmatched junction bases numbered 16, after V lost 6 bases and J lost 6 bases. The CDR3 runs to 15 residues. Germline V gene sequence: CDR1 DFQATT, CDR2 SNEGSKA (reference sequence). The CDR3 sequence: CSAFSLGQAKDGYTF. CDR3 sequence (DNA): TGCAGTGCCTTTTCCCTAGGACAGGCTAAGGATGGCTACACCTTC.

This clonotype was detected many times. The chain uses TRBV20-1 and TRBJ2-1; 9 nucleotides agree with TRBD2. V trimming: 5 bases; J trimming: 7 bases; junction bases outside the gene matches: 12. This CDR3 comprises 15 residues. Germline loops: CDR1 DFQATT, CDR2 SNEGSKA (reference sequence). CDR3 bases: TGCAGTGCTGGACTAGCGTCCAGTAATGGGAATGAGCAGTTCTTC. Translating it yields CSAGLASSNGNEQFF.

CDR3 in amino acids: CASSPRQGAAGELFF. As DNA, the CDR3 is TGTGCCAGCTCACCAAGGCAGGGGGCGGCCGGGGAGCTGTTTTTT. The chain links TRBV18 to TRBJ2-2; 8 nucleotides line up with TRBD1. The trim removed 2 bases at V and 6 bases at J, leaving 5 bases unmatched. This CDR3 spans 15 amino acids. CDR1 is KGHSH, CDR2 LQKENI, per germline. The full variable domain, its missing parts supplied by reference TRBV18 and TRBJ2-2, is NAGVMQNPRHLVRRRGQEARLRCSPMKGHSHVYWYRQLPEEGLKFMVYLQKENIIDESGMPKERFSAEFPKEGPSILRIQQVVRGDSAAYFCASSPRQGAAGELFFGEGSRLTVL.

This clonotype was counted at least ten times. This chain joins TRBV7-8 and TRBJ2-7, with a weak D call TRBD2 (6 bases). The V end was cut by 5 bases, the J end by 1 base, with 15 bases between. Germline CDR1 SGHVS, CDR2 FQNEAQ. This CDR3 spans 15 amino acids. CDR3 nucleotides: TGTGCCAGCAGCCCGCTGGGGCGGGAATCCTACGAGCAGTACTTC. It specifies CASSPLGRESYEQYF.

The table lists this clonotype with a few counts. The gene calls are TRBV5-1 and TRBJ2-7; 8 nucleotides agree with TRBD2. This CDR3 is built from 13 residues. V lost 4 bases and J lost 4; bases outside the gene matches: 4. Germline CDR1 and CDR2: SGHRS and YFSETQ. The CDR3 region is CASSHPGGYEQYF. As DNA, the CDR3 is TGCGCCAGCAGCCACCCGGGAGGGTACGAGCAGTACTTC.

This clonotype was seen more than once but under ten times. The V call is TRBV12-5, the J call TRBJ2-1; 9 bases are shared with TRBD2. The CDR3 has 15 residues. The germline CDR1 and CDR2 sequences are LGHNT and FRNRAP. With 3 bases clipped from V and 5 bases from J, the junction kept 5 bases outside the gene matches. CDR3 region: CASGLGTSTHNEQFF. CDR3 nucleotides: TGTGCTAGTGGTTTAGGGACTAGCACTCACAATGAGCAGTTCTTC.

This clonotype was found many times. This chain joins TRBV11-1 and TRBJ2-7; possible D gene TRBD2, 5 bases. CDR1 is SGHAT, CDR2 FQDESV, per germline (reference sequence). V was pared by 2 bases and J by 7 bases, with 18 bases between. The CDR3 covers 15 residues. CDR3 bases: TGTGCCAGCAGCTTATTCGGACCCGGGATGGGAGAGCAGTACTTC. Residues: CASSLFGPGMGEQYF. Full variable domain (rest looked up from reference TRBV11-1 and TRBJ2-7): EAEVAQSPRYKITEKSQAVAFWCDPISGHATLYWYRQILGQGPELLVQFQDESVVDDSQLPKDRFSAERLKGVDSTLKIQPAELGDSAMYLCASSLFGPGMGEQYFGPGTRLTVT.

In its sample, this clonotype was seen a few times. A much larger clone is a single base away; this may be a read error. The rearrangement links TRBV27 to TRBJ2-5; 7 bases match TRBD2. The CDR3 is 14 residues long. Germline trimming cut 6 bases from V and 7 bases from J; bases unmatched to any gene: 11. Germline V gene data show CDR1 as MNHEY and CDR2 as SMNVEV (reference sequence). In DNA, the CDR3 is TGTGCCAGCAGACCCCCGCTAGCGGCAAGGACCCAGTACTTC. Translated, it gives CASRPPLAARTQYF.

This clonotype was seen ten or more times. The chain has TRBV18 and TRBJ1-1; D is possibly TRBD1 (6 bases). This CDR3 is 14 amino acids long. V dropped 3 bases and J dropped 4 bases, with 12 bases sitting between them. CDR1 is KGHSH, CDR2 LQKENI, per germline. Here the CDR3 DNA reads TGTGCCAGCTCACCTCTTACAGGGTCCACTGAAGCTTTCTTT. It yields the protein CASSPLTGSTEAFF.

Written as DNA, the CDR3 is TGTGCCAGCAGCGTAGAGGGTACGCAGTATTTT. Translation: CASSVEGTQYF. The rearrangement links TRBV9 to TRBJ2-3; D unclear. This CDR3 is 11 amino acids long. In germline, CDR1 is SGDLS, CDR2 YYNGEE. Trimming removed 0 bases from V and 8 bases from J, with 4 bases in between.

This clonotype was found many times. The DNA of the CDR3 is TGTGCCAGCAGGAACGAGGGACCCTTGGGCACTGAAGCTTTCTTT. Protein product: CASRNEGPLGTEAFF. The gene calls are TRBV5-6 and TRBJ1-1, with a tentative D call TRBD1 (5 bases). V lost 5 bases to trimming and J lost 4 bases, with 18 bases between them. CDR1 SGHDT and CDR2 YYEEEE come from the germline V gene. The CDR3 sequence is 15 residues long. Looking up the rest from reference TRBV5-6 and TRBJ1-1 gives the full variable domain: DAGVTQSPTHLIKTRGQQVTLRCSPKSGHDTVSWYQQALGQGPQFIFQYYEEEERQRGNFPDRFSGHQFPNYSSELNVNALLLGDSALYLCASRNEGPLGTEAFFGQGTRLTVV.

This clonotype was seen at least ten times. This sequence joins TRBV20-1 and TRBJ2-1; 8 nucleotides line up with TRBD2. Germline V gene data show CDR1 as DFQATT and CDR2 as SNEGSKA (reference sequence). Trimming removed 0 bases from V and 0 bases from J; junction bases left unmatched: 4. The CDR3 is made up of 16 amino acids. Written as DNA, the CDR3 is TGCAGTGCTAGAGATCCCGGGGGGGGCTCCTACAATGAGCAGTTCTTC. Translating it yields CSARDPGGGSYNEQFF.

This rearrangement joins TRBV25-1 to TRBJ2-3; D is undetermined. V shed 4 bases and J shed 6 bases, with 14 bases lying between them. The CDR3 spans 14 residues. Looked up from germline, CDR1 is MGHDK and CDR2 is SYGVNS. CDR3 sequence reads: CASSALRAVDTQYF. CDR3 nucleotides: TGTGCCAGCAGTGCACTCCGGGCCGTCGATACGCAGTATTTT.

The table lists this clonotype with a few counts. The chain is built from TRBV2 and TRBJ2-1, with 7 bases fitting TRBD2. The germline gives CDR1 SNHLY, CDR2 FYNNEI. The CDR3 has 14 residues. V lost 8 bases, J lost 9 bases, and 13 bases stayed unmatched. CDR3: CASGNPGTNVEQFF. CDR3 nucleotide sequence: TGTGCCAGCGGGAACCCCGGGACTAATGTTGAGCAGTTCTTC. Full variable domain (rest looked up from reference TRBV2 and TRBJ2-1): EPEVTQTPSHQVTQMGQEVILRCVPISNHLYFYWYRQILGQKVEFLVSFYNNEISEKSEIFDDQFSVERPDGSNFTLKIRSTKLEDSAMYFCASGNPGTNVEQFFGPGTRLTVL.

This clonotype was observed at least ten times. V gene TRBV11-2 combines with J gene TRBJ1-5; D possibly corresponds to TRBD1 (5 bases). Germline V CDR1 and CDR2: SGHAT, FQNNGV. V lost 5 bases and J lost 0, with 11 bases in between. The CDR3 contains 15 residues. The CDR3 DNA reads as TGTGCCAGCAGCCCGGGGACTTATAGCAATCAGCCCCAGCATTTT. Its protein product is CASSPGTYSNQPQHF.

This clonotype has ten or more counts. The chain uses TRBV20-1 and TRBJ2-1; 7 bases line up with TRBD2. Trimming removed 1 base from V and 8 bases from J; junction bases left unmatched: 11. Germline CDR1 DFQATT, CDR2 SNEGSKA (reference sequence). This CDR3 has 15 residues. The CDR3 is CSARGLAGAAYEQFF. CDR3 bases: TGCAGTGCTAGAGGACTGGCGGGAGCTGCGTATGAGCAGTTCTTC.

The chain joins TRBV6-1 to TRBJ1-6; D ambiguous. Germline loops: CDR1 MNHNS, CDR2 SASEGT. The CDR3 contains 12 residues. Trimming removed 8 bases at V and 5 bases at J, with 7 bases between. The CDR3 bases are TGTGCCAGCTTCGATAATAATTCACCCCTCCACTTT. The encoded protein is CASFDNNSPLHF.

In this sample, this clonotype turned up a few times. The chain links TRBV7-3 to TRBJ2-1, with D tentatively TRBD2 (6 bases). Per the germline V gene, CDR1 is SGHTA and CDR2 is FQGTGA. Deletions cut 2 bases from V and 5 bases from J, with 16 bases between. CDR3 size: 16 residues. Written as DNA, the CDR3 is TGTGCCAGCAGCTTATTGTTTCCCGGGGGACACAATGAGCAGTTCTTC. Residues: CASSLLFPGGHNEQFF.

With regard to this clonotype: This may arise from a read error, as a much more abundant clone is one base away. V gene TRBV10-3 combines with J gene TRBJ2-1, with D tentatively TRBD1 (5 bases). Between the trimmed V and J ends, which lost 6 bases and 10 bases, there was a span of 13 bases. The CDR3 extends over 12 amino acids. The V gene's germline CDR1 is ENHRY and CDR2 SYGVKD. CDR3 sequence: CAISRESYEQFF. For the CDR3, the DNA is TGTGCCATCAGCAGGGAATCCTACGAGCAGTTCTTC.

This clonotype was seen repeatedly, ten times or more. CDR3: CASTRTQGYNEQFF. The CDR3 coding sequence is TGTGCCAGCACCCGTACGCAGGGTTACAATGAGCAGTTCTTC. The chain recombines TRBV6-2 or TRBV6-3 with TRBJ2-1; D possibly corresponds to TRBD1 (5 bases). The V and J ends lost 7 bases and 4 bases respectively, with 14 bases between them. The CDR3 sequence is 14 residues long. Per germline, CDR1 MNHEY and CDR2 SVGEGT.

This clonotype has at least ten counts. The chain's CDR3 is CATSDRTFYNEQFF. In DNA, the CDR3 is TGTGCCACCAGTGATAGGACATTTTACAATGAGCAGTTCTTC. V usage is TRBV24-1 and J usage is TRBJ2-1; D is possibly TRBD1 (5 bases). The CDR3 contains 14 residues. V dropped 3 bases and J dropped 4 bases, with 9 bases sitting between them. Looked up from germline, CDR1 is KGHDR and CDR2 is SFDVKD.